This T cell receptor (beta chain) originates from a study of T cell changes during pregnancy in multiple sclerosis. Sequencing used immunoSEQ multiplex PCR; TCRdb keeps in-frame clones, though not all of them. Found here are around 55,000 clones, 80% to 90% of them singletons; the top ten hold 0.5% to 0.75%. Trimming removed 4 bases from V and 0 bases from J, with 13 bases in between. The V gene's germline CDR1 is ENHRY and CDR2 SYGVKD. The CDR3 totals 15 residues. The clonotype was recovered from a female donor with multiple sclerosis, enrolled in a pregnancy study. The chain has TRBV10-3 and TRBJ2-7; TRBD2 is a possible D gene (5 bases). The sequencing used CD4+ T cells from peripheral blood mononuclear cells, collected in the first trimester of pregnancy. The CDR3, as DNA: TGTGCCATCAGTGTTGGACTGGCGAGCTCCTACGAGCAGTACTTC. This encodes CAISVGLASSYEQYF.